This TCR beta chain originates from a study of blood T cell repertoires in COVID-19. Study-level background: Acute-phase and convalescent COVID-19 samples originated in the United States, Italy and Spain. From T cells, B-cell-depleted T cells, or PBMCs came the material, which was cDNA or gDNA.

V dropped 9 bases and J dropped 0; count of bases not matched to a gene: 8. The CDR3 is 14 amino acids. Germline V CDR1 and CDR2: SGHRS, YFSETQ. Libraries were prepared by immunoSEQ multiplex PCR; TCRdb keeps only in-frame clonotypes and omits some of them. The table lists 120,000 or so clones, 86% of them singletons. Source material: peripheral blood. The TCR originated in a middle-aged man with acute or convalescent COVID-19. The chain employs TRBV5-1 and TRBJ1-1; 7 positions match TRBD1. The CDR3 coding sequence is TGCGCCACTTCATATGGGACAGTGAACACTGAAGCTTTCTTT. Protein sequence: CATSYGTVNTEAFF. Complete variable domain (other parts from reference TRBV5-1 and TRBJ1-1): KAGVTQTPRYLIKTRGQQVTLSCSPISGHRSVSWYQQTPGQGLQFLFEYFSETQRNKGNFPGRFSGRQFSNSRSEMNVSTLELGDSALYLCATSYGTVNTEAFFGQGTRLTVV.